This entry features one T cell receptor (beta chain) sequence. Clones were read by immunoSEQ multiplex PCR, and TCRdb kept only the in-frame ones, dropping some. This table holds under 150,000 clones, approximately 90% found once. This sample was included in a study of blood T cell repertoires in COVID-19. Germline V gives CDR1 SGHVS, CDR2 FQNEAQ. V gave up 4 bases and J gave up 4 bases; unmatched junction bases: 7. CDR3 length: 15 residues. The TCR comes from a woman between 45 and 65 years old with acute or convalescent COVID-19. This chain joins TRBV7-8 and TRBJ2-7; 10 nucleotides agree with TRBD1. The specimen sequenced was peripheral blood. The CDR3, as DNA: TGTGCCAGCAGCTCGTACCGGGACAGGGGTTACGAGCAGTACTTC. Its translation is CASSSYRDRGYEQYF.